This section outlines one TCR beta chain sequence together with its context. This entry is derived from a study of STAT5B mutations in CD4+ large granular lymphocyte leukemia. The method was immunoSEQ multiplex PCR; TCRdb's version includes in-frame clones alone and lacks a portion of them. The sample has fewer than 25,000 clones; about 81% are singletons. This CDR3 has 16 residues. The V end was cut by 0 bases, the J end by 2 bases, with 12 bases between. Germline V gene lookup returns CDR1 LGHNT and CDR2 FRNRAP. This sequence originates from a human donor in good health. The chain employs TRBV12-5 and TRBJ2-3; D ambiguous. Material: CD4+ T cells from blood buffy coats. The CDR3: CASGLVHGGLTDTQYF. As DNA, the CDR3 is TGTGCTAGTGGTTTGGTACATGGCGGTCTCACAGATACGCAGTATTTT.